This T cell receptor beta chain comes out of a study of neurological immune-mediated disorders (dated by TCRdb to the late 2010s). Some background on the complete study: Peripheral blood TCR-beta repertoires from patients with HTLV-I-associated myelopathy (HAM/TSP), patients with multiple sclerosis, and healthy controls were compared in the study using UMI-based sequencing. Alongside PBMC samples, the set of about 100 TCR-beta libraries contained longitudinal samples, technical triplicates, and paired CD4+ and CD8+ T-cell subsets that had been sorted. The cohort comprised 68 subjects: approximately 15 HAM/TSP patients, 35 or so multiple sclerosis patients and 20 healthy controls. Longitudinal HAM/TSP and healthy donors were sampled at 3 time-points each (about 3-45 month intervals). Study-wide conclusions, independent of this receptor: TCR clonal expansion was highest in HAM/TSP patients and lowest in MS patients, with MS patients falling below even healthy controls. Expanded clones from different subjects shared no identical CDR3 amino acid sequences, which suggests that TCR-beta repertoires were private in all groups.

Compared with the rest of its sample, this clonotype is medium-sized (0.01 to 0.1%). It has no known antigen specificity. Base qualities were left out, and no much larger clone turns up one base away. The time point label here, explained by the study, means: longitudinal time-point 1 (baseline). Libraries from unsorted PBMCs were made from 2 million PBMCs kept in RNAlater at -80 degrees C until RNA extraction. Peripheral blood was subjected to Ficoll-Hypaque density gradient centrifugation to isolate PBMCs, which were then cryopreserved in liquid nitrogen. cDNA was synthesized by template-switch 5'RACE using a primer with a 10-nucleotide random unique molecular identifier that tagged each TCR transcript. Over 170 million TCR-beta sequences, covering 15-18 subjects, were produced in each sequencing run. Total RNA was extracted with the RNeasy kit. TCR-beta VDJ regions were amplified with primers for the TCR constant region and the 5'RACE anchor, using the KAPA Real-time Library Amplification kit. Sample indexes and Illumina adaptors were added in a first PCR, after which library yield was increased in a second PCR. After purification with Ampure beads, the TCR product of roughly 650 bp was size-selected on a 2% E-gel SizeSelection system. Before pooling, library quality was assessed on a Bioanalyzer, concentration was determined with Qubit, and library quantification was performed with the Kapa Library Quantification kit. Paired-end 2 x 150 bp sequencing of the libraries was performed on an Illumina HiSeq 2500. To increase sequence diversity, about 23-30% phiX was spiked into each library pool. The authors processed their data as follows. The UMI-based MiGEC pipeline processed quality-filtered reads and removed over 80% of raw TCR sequences during error correction. IMGT germline references were used for aligning VDJ genes, and each clonotype was defined as a unique CDR3 amino acid sequence together with its V-J genes. VDJtools evaluated clonal expansion, Shannon diversity and CDR3 relatedness (CalcPairwiseDistances, ClusterSamples); CLCbio workbench built phylogenetic trees. Using coefficient-of-variation modelling across technical triplicates, the study counted a clone as expanded if it had at least 8 unique UMIs. In-frame beta chains were kept once TCRdb had trimmed the public reads at Q25 with fastp and called clones with MiXCR. Here each entry gathers all rows of one CDR3 protein and keeps the most common genes and DNA. TCRdb's processing, not the study's, gives the V and J calls here. The sample table lists 70,000 to 75,000 distinct CDR3 sequences, approximately 13% of them with a count of one. The ten top clones hold roughly 4.2% of the sample.

Source material: PBMCs. The receptor was isolated from a female donor with HTLV-1-associated myelopathy (HAM/TSP).

The CDR3 is CASSYRGQLNTEAFF. The DNA sequence is given as TGCGCCAGCAGCTATCGCGGACAGCTGAACACTGAAGCTTTCTTT. The chain is assembled from TRBV5-1 and TRBJ1-1, with a tentative D gene TRBD1 over 6 matching bases. Including the terminal cysteine and phenylalanine, the CDR3 comprises 15 residues. The sequence is cut down to CDR3 DNA, 45 bases in frame from base 1. V was cut back by 3 bases and J by 0 bases, leaving a gap of 12 bases between them. According to the germline V gene, CDR1 reads SGHRS and CDR2 reads YFSETQ.